This entry lists 15 T cell receptor beta chains sequenced from one sample in a study of blood T cell repertoires in COVID-19. Assay: immunoSEQ multiplex PCR; the TCRdb copy retains only in-frame clones and omits some. The sample contains almost 350,000 clones, 85% to 90% of which appear only once. The sample taken for sequencing was PBMCs or T cells enriched from blood (not recorded which). These receptors were obtained from a woman in her thirties who had been exposed to COVID-19.

Here the CDR3 reads CASRRGRASINEQFF. The DNA of the CDR3 is TGTGCCAGCAGACGCGGGAGGGCCTCGATCAATGAGCAGTTCTTC. V and J are TRBV28 and TRBJ2-1; 9 nucleotides line up with TRBD2. The J segment lost 6 bases and the V segment lost 6 bases, leaving 9 bases of the junction unmatched. The CDR3 totals 15 residues. Germline CDR1 MDHEN, CDR2 SYDVKM.

This clone is a singleton in its sample. The genes are TRBV5-1 and TRBJ2-7; the match to TRBD1 covers 10 bases. The CDR3 is 15 amino acids. The germline gives CDR1 SGHRS, CDR2 YFSETQ. Trimming at V came to 4 bases and at J to 7 bases, leaving 11 bases not matched to a gene. CDR3 nucleotide sequence: TGCGCCAGCAGCACCGAGGGACAGGGGATGCGAGAGCAGTACTTC. Translating it yields CASSTEGQGMREQYF.

The chain joins TRBV2 to TRBJ2-7; 9 nucleotides match TRBD1. Trimming at V came to 7 bases and at J to 3 bases, leaving 10 bases not matched to a gene. The CDR3 spans 15 residues. CDR1 and CDR2 (germline): SNHLY, FYNNEI. CDR3 DNA: TGTGCCAGCAAATCAGAGCCGGGACAGGGCTACGAGCAGTACTTC. It encodes CASKSEPGQGYEQYF.

This clone was counted a single time. This chain links TRBV5-5 with TRBJ2-7; 7 bases align to TRBD1. V gave up 0 bases and J gave up 0 bases; unmatched junction bases: 12. CDR1 SGHKS and CDR2 YYEKEE come from the germline V gene (reference sequence). CDR3 length: 18 amino acids. CDR3 in DNA: TGTGCCAGCAGCTTGGGGCCTACCGGGACAGCGAGCTCCTACGAGCAGTACTTC. Its translation is CASSLGPTGTASSYEQYF. The full variable domain, its missing parts supplied by reference TRBV5-5 and TRBJ2-7, is DAGVTQSPTHLIKTRGQQVTLRCSPISGHKSVSWYQQVLGQGPQFIFQYYEKEERGRGNFPDRFSARQFPNYSSELNVNALLLGDSALYLCASSLGPTGTASSYEQYFGPGTRLTVT.

This clone is a singleton in its sample. The chain recombines TRBV29-1 with TRBJ1-3; TRBD1 matches 8 bases. V was clipped by 6 bases and J by 0 bases; unmatched bases: 4. The CDR3 loop spans 14 amino acids. Germline V gene sequence: CDR1 SQVTM, CDR2 ANQGSEA. The CDR3 DNA follows: TGCAGCGTAGGCAGGGGGCCCTCTGGAAACACCATATATTTT. It is translated as CSVGRGPSGNTIYF.

This sequence joins TRBV28 and TRBJ1-1; 9 nucleotides align to TRBD1. The CDR3 loop spans 15 amino acids. Germline V gene data show CDR1 as MDHEN and CDR2 as SYDVKM. Unmatched junction bases numbered 0, after V lost 0 bases and J lost 1 base. The CDR3 nucleotides read TGTGCCAGCAGTTTATGGGGACAGGGGAACACTGAAGCTTTCTTT. Residues: CASSLWGQGNTEAFF.

This chain uses TRBV7-6 with TRBJ2-2, with 12 bases matching TRBD1. With 8 bases clipped from V and 7 bases from J, the junction kept 8 bases outside the gene matches. The CDR3 is 15 residues long. CDR1 is SGHVS, CDR2 FNYEAQ, per germline. The CDR3 DNA is TGTGCCAGCTGCTACCGGGACAGGGGGCACGGGGAGCTGTTTTTT. It encodes CASCYRDRGHGELFF. Full variable domain (outside the CDR3, taken from reference TRBV7-6 and TRBJ2-2): GAGVSQSPRYKVTKRGQDVALRCDPISGHVSLYWYRQALGQGPEFLTYFNYEAQQDKSGLPNDRFSAERPEGSISTLTIQRTEQRDSAMYRCASCYRDRGHGELFFGEGSRLTVL.

The chain has TRBV9 and TRBJ2-3, with 15 bases lining up with TRBD2. CDR3 length: 17 amino acids. Germline CDR1 and CDR2: SGDLS and YYNGEE. With 4 bases clipped from V and 6 bases from J, the junction kept 9 bases outside the gene matches. This chain's CDR3 is CASSPGGLAGGGDTQYF. In DNA form, the CDR3 reads TGTGCCAGCAGCCCGGGGGGACTAGCGGGAGGTGGTGATACGCAGTATTTT.

The CDR3 sequence: CASSLQGMAFF. CDR3 nucleotide sequence: TGTGCCAGCAGTTTACAGGGTATGGCTTTCTTT. This chain uses TRBV12-3 or TRBV12-4 with TRBJ1-1; weak D call: TRBD1 (5 bases). V lost 2 bases and J 11 bases, leaving 9 bases between the germline ends. The CDR3 is 11 amino acids.

This chain uses TRBV4-2 with TRBJ2-1, with 8 bases that match TRBD2. The CDR3 loop spans 16 amino acids. CDR1 and CDR2 (germline): LGHNA, YNFKEQ. V lost 0 bases to trimming and J lost 8 bases; unmatched junction nucleotides: 9. As DNA, the CDR3 is TGTGCCAGCAGCCAAGATGTGGGTCGGGAGGGCCATGAGCAGTTCTTC. This translates into CASSQDVGREGHEQFF.

The J gene is TRBJ1-6, the V gene TRBV18, with D tentatively TRBD1 (5 bases). In germline, CDR1 is KGHSH, CDR2 LQKENI. Trimming shortened V by 6 bases and J by 12 bases, and 15 bases separated the two germline ends. CDR3 length: 13 residues. The CDR3: CASSGGVIGPLHF. Written as DNA, the CDR3 is TGTGCCAGCTCCGGGGGGGTGATCGGACCCCTCCACTTT.

This clone was picked up one time. The V call is TRBV10-1, the J call TRBJ1-1; 7 bases are a match to TRBD1. The V gene's germline CDR1 is WNHNN and CDR2 SYGVQD (reference sequence). CDR3 length equals 13 residues. V shed 6 bases, J shed 6 bases, and the junction held 7 bases outside the gene matches. The CDR3 region has the DNA TGCGCCAGCAGCCAAGGGACAGCGGCTGAAGCTTTCTTT. Translated, it gives CASSQGTAAEAFF.

This clone was recorded only once. This sequence joins TRBV5-1 and TRBJ1-4; 9 nucleotides match TRBD1. There are 15 residues in the CDR3. In germline, CDR1 is SGHRS, CDR2 YFSETQ. Trimming at V came to 0 bases and at J to 7 bases, leaving 4 bases not matched to a gene. Written as DNA, the CDR3 is TGCGCCAGCAGCTTGGAAGGGACAGGGTTTGAAAAACTGTTTTTT. This codes for CASSLEGTGFEKLFF.

The chain combines TRBV5-1 with TRBJ1-1; 7 bases fit TRBD1. The junction had 3 bases not matched to a gene; V was cut back by 3 bases and J by 1 base. CDR1 SGHRS and CDR2 YFSETQ come from the germline V gene. The CDR3 sequence is 14 residues long. The CDR3 bases are TGCGCCAGCAGCTCCAGGACAGGGAACACTGAAGCTTTCTTT. Its translation: CASSSRTGNTEAFF.

The genes are TRBV5-1 and TRBJ2-7, with 7 bases identical to TRBD1. J was trimmed by 3 bases and V by 3 bases; bases with no gene match: 9. This CDR3 region has 15 residues. Germline V lookup: CDR1 SGHRS, CDR2 YFSETQ. CDR3 sequence reads: CASSSTGQSFYEQYF. In DNA, the CDR3 is TGCGCCAGCAGCTCCACGGGACAGAGTTTCTACGAGCAGTACTTC.